This is a list of T cell receptor beta chains from one sample in a study of post-analysis software for immune sequencing data. MiXCR was run by TCRdb on the PCR reads, yielding one entry per CDR3 protein. The table lists 750,000 to 950,000 distinct CDR3 sequences, roughly 50% of them singletons. The sequenced material came from blood. These receptors came from a girl aged 5-17 years with multiple sclerosis. CDR3s include the opening cysteine and the closing phenylalanine or tryptophan. A D gene is named only where the DNA matches it firmly. Clone size is shown for a subset of rows, as once, few, many or a class of expanded clone.

TRBJ1-5 | 13 | . | . | TRBV3-1 | CASSQLRDQPQHF | TGTGCCAGCAGCCAACTCAGGGATCAGCCCCAGCATTTT
TRBJ2-7 | 15 | . | TRBD2 | TRBV12-3/TRBV12-4 | CASSSPGLAVYEQYF | TGTGCCAGCAGTTCACCGGGACTAGCGGTCTACGAGCAGTACTTC
TRBJ2-7 | 14 | few | . | TRBV6-2/TRBV6-3 | CASSYLGSYYEQYF | TGTGCCAGCAGTTACCTAGGTTCTTACTACGAGCAGTACTTC
TRBJ1-2 | 16 | . | TRBD1 | TRBV7-9 | CASSPSGTAANYGYTF | TGTGCCAGCAGCCCCTCCGGGACAGCAGCTAACTATGGCTACACCTTC
TRBJ2-1 | 12 | . | . | TRBV29-1 | CSVEIDSNEQFF | TGCAGCGTTGAGATAGACAGCAATGAGCAGTTCTTC
TRBJ2-7 | 12 | once | . | TRBV5-1 | CASSTSANEQYF | TGCGCCAGCAGCACCTCGGCGAACGAGCAGTACTTC
TRBJ2-7 | 16 | . | . | TRBV29-1 | CSVRAWSGPQNYEQYF | TGCAGCGTTAGGGCTTGGAGTGGTCCACAAAACTACGAGCAGTACTTC
TRBJ2-2 | 19 | . | TRBD1 | TRBV9 | CASSVDPRTGGAGTGELFF | TGTGCCAGCAGCGTAGACCCCAGGACAGGCGGAGCCGGCACCGGGGAGCTGTTTTTT
TRBJ2-2 | 14 | . | . | TRBV15 | CATSRTGETGELFF | TGTGCCACCAGCAGGACGGGGGAGACCGGGGAGCTGTTTTTT
TRBJ2-6 | 16 | few | . | TRBV5-1 | CANSFSRVSGANVLTF | TGCGCCAACAGCTTTTCCAGGGTTTCTGGGGCCAACGTCCTGACTTTC
TRBJ2-7 | 15 | few | TRBD2 | TRBV4-2 | CASSQDLAGGYEQYF | TGTGCCAGCAGCCAAGATCTAGCGGGGGGCTACGAGCAGTACTTC
TRBJ2-7 | 13 | few | . | TRBV14 | CASSRGRAYEQYF | TGTGCCAGCAGCCGTGGCAGAGCCTACGAGCAGTACTTC
TRBJ2-7 | 16 | . | TRBD2 | TRBV20-1 | CSARSYLAGANYEQYF | TGCAGTGCTAGATCATATCTAGCGGGGGCGAACTACGAGCAGTACTTC
TRBJ2-7 | 16 | . | . | TRBV15 | CATSRDGAGRSYEQYF | TGTGCCACCAGCAGAGACGGGGCGGGTCGGTCCTACGAGCAGTACTTC
TRBJ2-4 | 15 | . | . | TRBV7-2 | CASSQTKVGHNIQYF | TGTGCCAGCAGCCAAACCAAAGTTGGGCACAACATTCAGTACTTC
TRBJ2-1 | 14 | . | . | TRBV7-2 | CASSLAGRGNEQFF | TGTGCCAGCAGCTTAGCAGGACGGGGCAATGAGCAGTTCTTC
TRBJ2-5 | 11 | . | . | TRBV20-1 | CSATAEETQYF | TGCAGTGCTACTGCTGAGGAGACCCAGTACTTC
TRBJ2-1 | 14 | . | . | TRBV20-1 | CSATVRGPKNEQFF | TGCAGTGCAACCGTGAGGGGCCCCAAAAATGAGCAGTTCTTC
TRBJ2-1 | 13 | . | . | TRBV7-3 | CASSLPGMHEQFF | TGTGCCAGCAGCTTACCCGGGATGCATGAGCAGTTCTTC
TRBJ2-7 | 15 | . | . | TRBV24-1 | CATSAGHTIGDEQYF | TGTGCCACCAGTGCGGGACACACGATTGGGGACGAGCAGTACTTC